The 24 T cell receptor beta chains in this list originate from one sample, sequenced in a study of cytomegalovirus exposure and HLA in healthy donors. Amplification used 60 Vbeta primers and 13 Jbeta primers. The method was immunoSEQ multiplex PCR; TCRdb's version includes in-frame clones alone and lacks a portion of them. The sample consists of approximately 160,000 clones, about two thirds of them appearing once. Input material: PBMCs. The receptors shown here come from a woman aged 18 to 35 in good health and CMV-seropositive.

The chain recombines TRBV6-6 with TRBJ2-7, with 9 nucleotides matching TRBD2. The CDR3 has 14 amino acids. V gave up 0 bases and J gave up 6 bases; unmatched junction bases: 3. Germline V gene data show CDR1 as MNHNY and CDR2 as SVGAGI (reference sequence). The CDR3 is CASSYSGLAGEQYF. CDR3 sequence (DNA): TGTGCCAGCAGTTACTCGGGACTAGCTGGCGAGCAGTACTTC.

This chain links TRBV30 with TRBJ1-1; 7 bases are a match to TRBD1. In germline, CDR1 is GTSNPN, CDR2 SVGIG (reference sequence). Trimming took 7 bases from V and 1 from J; bases not matched to a gene: 12. This CDR3 is 15 amino acids long. The CDR3 loop is CALKTGQLANTEAFF. The DNA of the CDR3 is TGTGCCTTGAAAACGGGACAGTTGGCGAACACTGAAGCTTTCTTT.

This chain links TRBV2 with TRBJ2-7; 10 bases are shared with TRBD1. The CDR3 sequence is 16 residues long. V lost 7 bases to trimming and J lost 2 bases; unmatched junction nucleotides: 11. Germline V gives CDR1 SNHLY, CDR2 FYNNEI. The CDR3, as DNA: TGTGCCAGCATTTCCAGAAGGACAGGGGGTACCTACGAGCAGTACTTC. Its translation: CASISRRTGGTYEQYF.

This CDR3 reads CASSPDRGYGYTF. In nucleotides, the CDR3 is TGTGCCAGCAGTCCAGACAGGGGATATGGCTACACCTTC. The chain links TRBV28 to TRBJ1-2, with 8 bases lining up with TRBD1. Trimming at V came to 5 bases and at J to 5 bases, leaving 4 bases not matched to a gene. The CDR3 has 13 amino acids. CDR1 MDHEN and CDR2 SYDVKM come from the germline V gene.

The V gene is TRBV15, the J gene TRBJ2-5; D possibly corresponds to TRBD2 (5 bases). Judging by the DNA end, TRBJ2-7 fits better; the J call may be wrong. CDR1 LNHNV and CDR2 YYDKDF come from the germline V gene (reference sequence). The CDR3 is made up of 19 amino acids. This CDR3 reads CATSEARIERTHPVDEQYF. The CDR3 DNA follows: TGTGCCACCAGCGAAGCACGGATCGAGAGGACTCACCCTGTGGACGAGCAGTACTTC.

This CDR3 is CASKGDFYEQYF. CDR3 nucleotide sequence: TGTGCCAGCAAAGGGGATTTTTACGAGCAGTACTTC. The chain uses TRBV6-5 and TRBJ2-7, with D possibly TRBD1 on 5 matching bases. Trimming stripped 7 bases from V and 4 bases from J, with 11 bases between. CDR3 size: 12 residues. The germline V gene encodes CDR1 MNHEY and CDR2 SVGAGI.

The gene calls are TRBV28 and TRBJ1-4; D uncertain. V lost 5 bases and J 7 bases, leaving 5 bases between the germline ends. The CDR3 is 11 residues long. CDR1 is MDHEN and CDR2 is SYDVKM in the germline V gene. CDR3 loop: CASSTREKLFF. For the CDR3, the DNA is TGTGCCAGCAGTACACGTGAAAAACTGTTTTTT.

This chain uses TRBV2 with TRBJ1-2, with D possibly matching TRBD1 (6 bases). Looked up from germline, CDR1 is SNHLY and CDR2 is FYNNEI. Between the trimmed V and J ends, which lost 1 base and 8 bases, there was a span of 11 bases. This CDR3 region has 13 residues. The CDR3 nucleotides are TGTGCCAGCAGTGAAGTTGTACAGGGAGGCTACACCTTC. Translated, it gives CASSEVVQGGYTF.

DNA of the CDR3: TGTGCCAGTAGTAGGCGGGCACAGACTACTAACTATGGCTACACCTTC. This gives the protein CASSRRAQTTNYGYTF. The chain uses TRBV19 and TRBJ1-2; D remains ambiguous. Germline loops: CDR1 LNHDA, CDR2 SQIVND (reference sequence). The V gene lost 4 bases and the J gene lost 0 bases, with 15 bases spanning the gap. This CDR3 is 16 amino acids long.

The genes are TRBV5-1 and TRBJ2-2, with a possible D match to TRBD2 (6 bases). The germline V gene has CDR1 SGHRS and CDR2 YFSETQ. V was trimmed by 1 base and J by 4 bases, leaving 8 bases between them. This CDR3 is 14 amino acids long. The CDR3 protein is CASSLWGGTGELFF. Written as DNA, the CDR3 is TGCGCCAGCAGCTTGTGGGGAGGCACCGGGGAGCTGTTTTTT.

V gene TRBV12-2 combines with J gene TRBJ2-7; TRBD2, as called in the table, went unchecked against the DNA. TRBV12-2 is annotated as a pseudogene. This CDR3 spans 15 amino acids. CDR3 sequence (DNA): TGTGCAAGTCGCTTCGGTCTAGCGGGAGCCTACGAGCAGTACTTC. It codes for CASRFGLAGAYEQYF.

For the CDR3, the DNA is TGCGCCAGCAGCTCGGGTGGGAGGAGCCAAGAGACCCAGTACTTC. Encoded protein: CASSSGGRSQETQYF. This chain links TRBV5-1 with TRBJ2-5; a weak D match, TRBD2 (6 bases). Trimming took 3 bases from V and 1 from J, leaving 13 bases between them. The CDR3 runs to 15 residues. CDR1 and CDR2 from the germline V gene are SGHRS and YFSETQ. Using reference TRBV5-1 and TRBJ2-5 for the parts outside the CDR3, the full variable domain is KAGVTQTPRYLIKTRGQQVTLSCSPISGHRSVSWYQQTPGQGLQFLFEYFSETQRNKGNFPGRFSGRQFSNSRSEMNVSTLELGDSALYLCASSSGGRSQETQYFGPGTRLLVL.

V and J are TRBV27 and TRBJ1-6; 9 positions agree with TRBD1. V lost 6 bases and J lost 10; bases outside the gene matches: 16. Germline V CDR1 and CDR2: MNHEY, SMNVEV (reference sequence). The CDR3 is 17 amino acids. The CDR3 loop is CASRGQGRSIGSSPLHF. CDR3 in DNA: TGTGCCAGCAGGGGACAGGGCCGGAGTATAGGTAGCTCACCCCTCCACTTT.

This rearrangement joins TRBV27 to TRBJ1-2; D unresolved. The germline V and J ends were trimmed by 4 bases and 4 bases, with 13 bases remaining between them. The germline V gene has CDR1 MNHEY and CDR2 SMNVEV (reference sequence). CDR3 length: 14 residues. DNA for the CDR3: TGTGCCAGCAGTTCCGCCCCAGTATTCTATGGCTACACCTTC. Translated, it gives CASSSAPVFYGYTF.

The rearrangement uses TRBV2 and TRBJ2-1, with a possible D match to TRBD2 (5 bases). The CDR3 sequence is 13 residues long. Germline V gives CDR1 SNHLY, CDR2 FYNNEI. Trimming took 6 bases from V and 7 from J, leaving 13 bases between them. CDR3 residues: CASRPDYTNEQFF. The DNA of the CDR3 is TGTGCCAGCAGGCCCGACTATACAAATGAGCAGTTCTTC.

This chain links TRBV4-1 with TRBJ1-4, with no clear D. CDR1 MGHRA and CDR2 YSYEKL come from the germline V gene. Trimming pared 1 base from V and 0 bases from J, leaving 12 bases between. CDR3 length: 17 amino acids. CDR3 DNA sequence: TGCGCCAGCAGCCAAGGGCCGGGAAGCGCAACTAATGAAAAACTGTTTTTT. This codes for CASSQGPGSATNEKLFF.

The V gene is TRBV27, the J gene TRBJ2-7, with TRBD1 identical over 9 bases. Germline assignment: CDR1 MNHEY and CDR2 SMNVEV (reference sequence). After removal of 6 bases from V and 2 bases from J, the junction contained 8 bases not matched to a gene. This CDR3 is 15 amino acids long. The CDR3 nucleotides read TGTGCCAGCAGAACAACTGGACAGGGGACCTACGAGCAGTACTTC. This codes for CASRTTGQGTYEQYF.

This clone was seen a few times. V gene TRBV29-1 combines with J gene TRBJ2-1; TRBD2 might be the D (5 bases). The CDR3 consists of 10 residues. V lost 7 bases and J 6 bases, leaving 7 bases between the germline ends. Germline CDR1 reads SQVTM; CDR2 reads ANQGSEA. CDR3 in amino acids: CSAGINEQFF. CDR3 DNA: TGCAGCGCCGGGATCAATGAGCAGTTCTTC.

This clone was seen a few times. V and J are TRBV2 and TRBJ1-4, with 8 bases lining up with TRBD1. The CDR3 consists of 16 residues. Germline-derived CDR1 and CDR2 are SNHLY and FYNNEI. V gave up 3 bases and J gave up 7 bases; unmatched junction bases: 10. CDR3 DNA: TGTGCCAGCAGTGAGGGCAGGGGGCCAAAGCCTGAAAAACTGTTTTTT. It specifies CASSEGRGPKPEKLFF.

In this sample, this clone turned up a few times. The V gene is TRBV4-2, the J gene TRBJ2-7, with 12 bases that match TRBD2. The J segment lost 3 bases and the V segment lost 0 bases, leaving 12 bases of the junction unmatched. The CDR3 spans 19 residues. Germline V gives CDR1 LGHNA, CDR2 YNFKEQ. The CDR3 sequence: CASSQDPILGLAGIYEQYF. As DNA, the CDR3 is TGTGCCAGCAGCCAAGACCCAATCTTAGGACTAGCGGGGATCTACGAGCAGTACTTC.

The J gene is TRBJ2-7, the V gene TRBV28, with D maybe TRBD2 (5 bases). Looked up from germline, CDR1 is MDHEN and CDR2 is SYDVKM. The germline V and J ends were trimmed by 4 bases and 2 bases, with 9 bases remaining between them. There are 13 residues in the CDR3. CDR3 sequence reads: CASSWRAPYEQYF. CDR3 sequence (DNA): TGTGCCAGCAGTTGGCGGGCCCCCTACGAGCAGTACTTC. Complete variable domain (other parts from reference TRBV28 and TRBJ2-7): DVKVTQSSRYLVKRTGEKVFLECVQDMDHENMFWYRQDPGLGLRLIYFSYDVKMKEKGDIPEGYSVSREKKERFSLILESASTNQTSMYLCASSWRAPYEQYFGPGTRLTVT.

This clone was counted between two and nine times. A junction end diverges from the germline sequence, so it may reflect a read error. The same CDR3 is also encoded by other DNA sequences in this sample. J is TRBJ2-1 and V is TRBV29-1; 11 nucleotides line up with TRBD1. The CDR3 is 14 residues long. From germline, CDR1 is SQVTM and CDR2 ANQGSEA. CDR3 DNA: TGCAGCGTCGAAGATGGACAGGGGGCAAATGAGCAGTTCTTC. It codes for CSVEDGQGANEQFF.

This clone has a handful of counts. The chain carries TRBV5-1 and TRBJ2-1; 10 bases match TRBD1. The V gene end was trimmed by 4 bases and the J gene end by 5 bases; junction bases not matched to a gene: 9. This CDR3 comprises 16 residues. Germline-derived CDR1 and CDR2 are SGHRS and YFSETQ. CDR3 region: CASSPVGTGVDNEQFF. The CDR3 nucleotides are TGCGCCAGCAGCCCCGTAGGGACAGGGGTCGACAATGAGCAGTTCTTC.

V and J are TRBV6-5 and TRBJ2-3, with TRBD1 identical over 7 bases. CDR3 length: 14 residues. V was clipped by 5 bases and J by 3 bases; unmatched bases: 5. Germline CDR1 is MNHEY and CDR2 is SVGAGI. Here the CDR3 reads CASSQGVSTDTQYF. CDR3 coding DNA: TGTGCCAGCAGTCAGGGGGTTAGTACAGATACGCAGTATTTT.